The 4 T cell receptor beta chains given below trace back to one sample, sequenced in a study of T-cell reconstitution after alpha-beta-depleted transplantation in children. The library targeted TCRbeta and was prepared with unique molecular identifiers. Via MiXCR, TCRdb re-called the PCR reads, giving one row per CDR3 protein. Of about 640,000 distinct CDR3 sequences in the sample, 10% to 15% were seen once. The source material was PBMCs, mostly from graft donor cells, sampled 360 days after TCRalphabeta/CD19-depleted stem cell transplant. The receptor set was obtained from a male patient between 5 and 17 years old who had a stem cell transplant for acute myeloid leukemia, so the T cells may come from the graft donor.

CDR3 amino acids: CASSQVGTSLQQYF. CDR3 bases: TGCGCCAGCAGCCAAGTGGGGACCTCTCTGCAGCAGTATTTT. This sequence joins TRBV4-3 and TRBJ2-3, with D possibly being TRBD1 or TRBD2 (5 bases each). CDR1 is LGHNA and CDR2 is YSLEER in the germline V gene. V shed 1 base and J shed 11 bases, with 16 bases lying between them. CDR3 length: 14 amino acids.

Concerning this clonotype itself: Lacking the conserved final phenylalanine or tryptophan, this CDR3 likely reflects a read error. The genes are TRBV20-1 and TRBJ1-1, with no clear D. There are 11 residues in the CDR3. The germline V gene encodes CDR1 DFQATT and CDR2 SNEGSKA (reference sequence). Trimming took 5 bases from V and 7 from J, leaving 11 bases between them. CDR3 DNA sequence: TGCAGTGCTGGCAGGTTCGGTGAAGCTTTCTGT. This gives the protein CSAGRFGEAFC.

This clonotype was seen only a few times. This chain uses TRBV9 with TRBJ1-5; 11 bases fit TRBD1. Germline loops: CDR1 SGDLS, CDR2 YYNGEE. The CDR3 spans 15 residues. V gave up 1 base and J gave up 5 bases; unmatched junction bases: 2. In DNA form, the CDR3 reads TGTGCCAGCAGCGTATCGGGACAGGGGGATCAGCCCCAGCATTTT. It is translated as CASSVSGQGDQPQHF. The variable domain in full, completed from reference TRBV9 and TRBJ1-5, reads DSGVTQTPKHLITATGQRVTLRCSPRSGDLSVYWYQQSLDQGLQFLIQYYNGEERAKGNILERFSAQQFPDLHSELNLSSLELGDSALYFCASSVSGQGDQPQHFGDGTRLSIL.

The table lists this clonotype with many counts. The rearrangement joins TRBV6-2 or TRBV6-3 to TRBJ2-3; no clear D gene. This CDR3 spans 13 amino acids. Germline V gene lookup returns CDR1 MNHEY and CDR2 SVGEGT. The ends were cut back, 7 bases at V and 0 bases at J, with 8 bases in the middle. CDR3 protein: CASMPSSTDTQYF. The DNA for the CDR3 is TGTGCCAGCATGCCCTCTAGCACAGATACGCAGTATTTT.